This T cell receptor beta chain originates from a study of CD8 T cells in Susac syndrome (dated by TCRdb to about 2019). For the wider study: Whether CD8+ T cell activation and differentiation in Susac syndrome was antigen driven was tested using repertoire sequencing. The study compared CD8+ T cell repertoire clonality among approximately twelve healthy donors, around 14 Susac syndrome patients and approximately 16 multiple sclerosis patients. What the work shows at the level of the full study, not this receptor alone: The number of individuals in the TCR sequencing and HLA analysis was acknowledged as relatively small.

This clonotype showed up just once. Its antigen is still unknown. No clone much larger than this one lies a single base away; base qualities are absent. Support from one read is weak. RNA was extracted with the RNeasy kit and about 0.5 to 1 ug was reverse transcribed using random hexamers. The immunoSEQ multiplex PCR assay, which covers 54 Vbeta and 13 Jbeta segments, was used to amplify TCR beta CDR3 regions. Bias from PCR amplification was corrected by using a synthetic template baseline for primer optimization and for computational correction. Turning to the authors' computational methods: Reads were annotated to V, D and J genes per IMGT and analyzed with immunoSEQ Analyzer, keeping only productive sequences. Clonality was calculated as one minus the Shannon entropy normalized by log2 of the number of productive unique sequences. For each patient and control, public and private clones were evaluated within the 100 most prevalent clones. A clone was defined as Susac-specific if it was absent from the healthy and MS cohorts, from some 980 published viral clones and from other ImmuneACCESS disease sequences. Using fastp at Q25 and MiXCR, TCRdb reprocessed the public reads and kept productive beta chains. Rows are unified per CDR3 protein, each entry keeping the most common DNA and genes. Here the V and J calls rest on TCRdb's processing, not on the authors' analysis. The sample table shows more than 70,000 distinct CDR3 sequences, and more than 85% are seen once. The ten most abundant clones make up 0.5% to 0.6% of the sample.

Peripheral blood CD8+ and CD4+ T cells from healthy donors, Susac syndrome patients and multiple sclerosis patients were profiled by high-throughput TCR beta sequencing. The multiple sclerosis controls were treatment-naive patients whose relapsing-remitting disease, either stable or active, fulfilled the revised McDonald criteria. Bulk CD8+ and CD4+ T cells were purified by magnetic negative isolation, whereas CD8+ TEMRA cells were enriched by FACS. Blood was drawn into EDTA tubes, processed within 24 hours, and PBMCs were isolated by density gradient centrifugation. PBMCs intended for TCR sequencing were cryopreserved in liquid nitrogen and thawed later in a water bath at 37 degrees C. The sorted or isolated CD4+, CD8+ and CD8+ TEMRA cells reached a purity of at least 90%. The CDR3, from cysteine to phenylalanine, totals 15 residues. The only DNA kept is the CDR3, 45 bases in frame from the first base. Deletion took 5 bases off V and 0 bases off J, with a span of 12 bases between the germline ends. Looking up the germline V gene yields CDR1 SGHAT and CDR2 FQNNGV.

This sequence was found in a human donor with multiple sclerosis. Specimen: CD8+ T cells from PBMCs. The sequence links TRBV11-2 to TRBJ2-3; confidence is insufficient to name the D gene. The CDR3 protein: CASSGHGPSTDTQYF. The sequence in DNA is TGTGCCAGCAGCGGCCACGGACCGAGCACAGATACGCAGTATTTT.